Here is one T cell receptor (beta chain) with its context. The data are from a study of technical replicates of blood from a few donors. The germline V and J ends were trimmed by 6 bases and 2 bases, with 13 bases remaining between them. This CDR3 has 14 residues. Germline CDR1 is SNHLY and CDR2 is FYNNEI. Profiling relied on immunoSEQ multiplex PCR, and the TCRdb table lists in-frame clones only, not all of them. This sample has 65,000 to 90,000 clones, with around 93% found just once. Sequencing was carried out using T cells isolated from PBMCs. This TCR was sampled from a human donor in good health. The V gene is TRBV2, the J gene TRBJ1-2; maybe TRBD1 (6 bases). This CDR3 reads CASSPRTGNYGYTF. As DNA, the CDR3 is TGTGCCAGCAGCCCCCGCACAGGGAACTATGGCTACACCTTC.